This passage covers 31 T cell receptor beta chains from one sample sequenced in a study of technical replicates of blood from a few donors. Produced via immunoSEQ multiplex PCR; TCRdb's table is partial and in-frame only. The sample consists of around 12,000 clones, around 94% of them appearing once. Material: PBMCs. These receptors were obtained from a human donor in good health.

The rearrangement uses TRBV30 and TRBJ1-5, with D hard to call. The V end was cut by 2 bases, the J end by 4 bases, with 9 bases between. The length of the CDR3 is 13 residues. CDR1 and CDR2 from the germline V gene are GTSNPN and SVGIG (reference sequence). CDR3 bases: TGTGCCTGGAGTCCCAGGTTTAATCAGCCCCAGCATTTT. Its protein product is CAWSPRFNQPQHF.

This chain links TRBV5-4 with TRBJ2-2; 9 nucleotides agree with TRBD2. CDR1 and CDR2 (germline): SGHNT, YYREEE (reference sequence). The V and J ends lost 1 base and 7 bases, in that order; junction bases with no gene match: 8. The CDR3 runs to 16 residues. CDR3 DNA: TGTGCCAGCAGCTTGTTTAGCGGGAGAAATGACGGGGAGCTGTTTTTT. Residues: CASSLFSGRNDGELFF.

This chain joins TRBV19 and TRBJ2-7; 8 positions agree with TRBD1. There are 13 residues in the CDR3. Germline V gives CDR1 LNHDA, CDR2 SQIVND (reference sequence). J was trimmed by 3 bases and V by 4 bases; bases with no gene match: 2. Here the CDR3 reads CASSNTGGYEQYF. The CDR3 bases are TGTGCCAGTAGTAACACAGGGGGCTACGAGCAGTACTTC.

This chain uses TRBV28 with TRBJ2-7; TRBD1 might be the D (6 bases). Germline V gene lookup returns CDR1 MDHEN and CDR2 SYDVKM. This CDR3 spans 13 amino acids. V gave up 2 bases and J gave up 4 bases, with 9 bases separating them. CDR3 sequence: CASSLAGAYEQYF. CDR3 nucleotides: TGTGCCAGCAGTTTAGCAGGGGCGTACGAGCAGTACTTC.

The chain recombines TRBV29-1 with TRBJ1-3; D is ambiguous. Between the trimmed V and J ends, which lost 4 bases and 8 bases, there was a span of 12 bases. The CDR3 has 12 residues. Germline lookup yields CDR1 SQVTM and CDR2 ANQGSEA. The CDR3 region has the DNA TGCAGCGTTGTCTCGTACCCGGACACCATATATTTT. Translation: CSVVSYPDTIYF.

J is TRBJ2-4 and V is TRBV15; D gene uncertain. CDR1 is LNHNV, CDR2 YYDKDF, per germline (reference sequence). The CDR3 length is 16 residues. The CDR3 region is CEVPKRMGIAKNIQYF. The CDR3 bases are TGTGAAGTCCCGAAGCGTATGGGTATAGCCAAAAACATTCAGTACTTC.

The CDR3 here is CASSLPLGQDIYNEQFF. The CDR3 DNA is TGTGCCAGCAGCTTACCCCTCGGTCAGGACATCTACAATGAGCAGTTCTTC. The chain combines TRBV7-9 with TRBJ2-1; D is perhaps TRBD1 (5 bases). The CDR3 length is 17 residues. V lost 2 bases, J lost 3 bases, and 17 bases lay in between. Germline values: CDR1 SEHNR, CDR2 FQNEAQ (reference sequence).

The chain combines TRBV10-1 with TRBJ2-2, with 8 bases identical to TRBD1. The CDR3 contains 14 residues. The V and J ends lost 6 bases and 3 bases, in that order; junction bases with no gene match: 3. The germline V gene encodes CDR1 WNHNN and CDR2 SYGVQD (reference sequence). The CDR3 sequence is CASRLQGDTGELFF. As DNA, the CDR3 is TGCGCCAGCAGACTACAGGGGGACACCGGGGAGCTGTTTTTT.

This rearrangement joins TRBV20-1 to TRBJ2-1, with D maybe TRBD1 (5 bases). The V and J ends lost 4 bases and 10 bases respectively, with 8 bases between them. Germline values: CDR1 DFQATT, CDR2 SNEGSKA (reference sequence). The CDR3 runs 10 residues. The CDR3: CSATGNEQFF. In DNA form, the CDR3 reads TGCAGTGCTACAGGGAACGAGCAGTTCTTC.

This chain connects TRBV29-1 to TRBJ2-1, with TRBD2 identical over 9 bases. The CDR3 has 15 amino acids. J gave up 7 bases and V 5 bases, and 12 bases lay outside the gene matches. CDR1 is SQVTM and CDR2 is ANQGSEA in the germline V gene. The CDR3 loop is CSVRKASGTTNEQFF. Here the CDR3 DNA reads TGCAGCGTTAGGAAGGCTAGCGGGACCACGAATGAGCAGTTCTTC.

The chain employs TRBV29-1 and TRBJ1-3; D remains ambiguous. The CDR3 has 13 residues. V was trimmed by 1 base and J by 4 bases, leaving 8 bases between them. The germline CDR1 and CDR2 sequences are SQVTM and ANQGSEA. In DNA form, the CDR3 reads TGCAGCGTTGAAGGGCCGGGGGGAAACACCATATATTTT. Translating it yields CSVEGPGGNTIYF.

V and J are TRBV6-1 and TRBJ1-1, with D possibly being TRBD1 (5 bases). This CDR3 comprises 17 residues. Germline V gene sequence: CDR1 MNHNS, CDR2 SASEGT. V was shortened by 4 bases and J by 0 bases, with 18 bases between the two germline ends. This CDR3 reads CASSGGTNTPLNTEAFF. In nucleotides, the CDR3 is TGTGCCAGCAGTGGCGGGACTAACACCCCCCTGAACACTGAAGCTTTCTTT.

V usage is TRBV2 and J usage is TRBJ2-7, with 10 bases lining up with TRBD2. Trimming cost V 6 bases and J 3 bases; bases outside gene matches: 8. The CDR3 runs 15 residues. Germline assignment: CDR1 SNHLY and CDR2 FYNNEI. CDR3 in DNA: TGTGCCAGCAGACTACTAGCGGGGAGCGTCTACGAGCAGTACTTC. Encoded protein: CASRLLAGSVYEQYF.

The chain links TRBV7-8 to TRBJ2-7; 13 bases line up with TRBD2. Germline CDR1 SGHVS, CDR2 FQNEAQ. V was pared by 4 bases and J by 5 bases, with 5 bases of the junction left unmatched. This CDR3 has 15 residues. The CDR3 DNA follows: TGTGCCAGCAGCTCGTGGACTAGCGGGAGCGACGAGCAGTACTTC. As protein: CASSSWTSGSDEQYF.

This chain connects TRBV19 to TRBJ2-5; D possibly corresponds to TRBD2 (5 bases). V gave up 2 bases and J gave up 1 base, with 5 bases separating them. Germline V gene lookup returns CDR1 LNHDA and CDR2 SQIVND (reference sequence). The CDR3 loop spans 13 amino acids. The CDR3 protein is CASSISGQETQYF. CDR3 DNA sequence: TGTGCCAGTAGTATAAGCGGCCAAGAGACCCAGTACTTC.

CDR3 nucleotides: TGTGCCAGCAGCCAAGCCAGCGGGAGGGGGAATGAGCAGTTCTTC. It yields the protein CASSQASGRGNEQFF. V and J are TRBV4-2 and TRBJ2-1; TRBD2 aligns across 10 bases. V shed 1 base, J shed 7 bases, and the junction held 4 bases outside the gene matches. The CDR3 sequence is 15 residues long. Looked up from germline, CDR1 is LGHNA and CDR2 is YNFKEQ.

V and J are TRBV19 and TRBJ1-2; tentative D call: TRBD1 (6 bases). The CDR3 length is 19 residues. Between the trimmed V and J ends, which lost 3 bases and 2 bases, there was a span of 25 bases. CDR1 is LNHDA, CDR2 SQIVND, per germline (reference sequence). CDR3 in DNA: TGTGCCAGTAGTATCCGAGACAGGTTCTACGCCGCGGAGAACTATGGCTACACCTTC. It yields the protein CASSIRDRFYAAENYGYTF.

The CDR3 nucleotides read TGTGCCGCCAGGACAGGGGGCCTTCCCGTGGACTACGAGCAGTACTTC. Its protein is CAARTGGLPVDYEQYF. V gene TRBV10-3 combines with J gene TRBJ2-7, with 11 bases lining up with TRBD1. Trimming removed 11 bases from V and 3 bases from J; junction bases left unmatched: 15. Germline V lookup: CDR1 ENHRY, CDR2 SYGVKD. This CDR3 contains 16 residues.

The sample holds one count of this clone. The chain couples TRBV28 to TRBJ2-7, with D unclear. Between the trimmed V and J ends, which lost 5 bases and 6 bases, there was a span of 14 bases. This CDR3 has 13 amino acids. Germline lookup yields CDR1 MDHEN and CDR2 SYDVKM. In DNA form, the CDR3 reads TGTGCCAGCAGTCCTGCCCAGACGGGCGAGCAGTACTTC. Amino acid sequence: CASSPAQTGEQYF.

This CDR3 is CASSPGTGAPHEKLFF. The CDR3 DNA reads TGTGCCAGCAGTCCCGGGACAGGGGCCCCACATGAAAAACTGTTTTTT. The chain employs TRBV27 and TRBJ1-4, with 10 bases lining up with TRBD1. The germline V gene has CDR1 MNHEY and CDR2 SMNVEV (reference sequence). J was trimmed by 6 bases and V by 5 bases; bases with no gene match: 9. CDR3 length equals 16 residues. Filled out from reference TRBV27 and TRBJ1-4, the complete variable domain reads EAQVTQNPRYLITVTGKKLTVTCSQNMNHEYMSWYRQDPGLGLRQIYYSMNVEVTDKGDVPEGYKVSRKEKRNFPLILESPSPNQTSLYFCASSPGTGAPHEKLFFGSGTQLSVL.

The chain recombines TRBV11-3 with TRBJ2-1; 9 bases fit TRBD2. Per germline, CDR1 SGHNT and CDR2 YENEEA. The CDR3 spans 18 residues. The V segment lost 3 bases and the J segment 5 bases; nucleotides outside the gene matches: 14. For the CDR3, the DNA is TGTGCCAGCAGCTTGGGGACTACTATCGGCGGGAGGGACAATGAGCAGTTCTTC. It specifies CASSLGTTIGGRDNEQFF.

The chain employs TRBV10-3 and TRBJ2-2; D perhaps matches TRBD1 (5 bases). The CDR3 has 16 residues. The germline V and J ends were trimmed by 0 bases and 5 bases, with 13 bases remaining between them. CDR1 is ENHRY, CDR2 SYGVKD, per germline. The CDR3 protein is CAISESRAQGTGELFF. DNA of the CDR3: TGTGCCATCAGTGAGTCCAGGGCTCAAGGTACCGGGGAGCTGTTTTTT.

The chain is built from TRBV6-5 and TRBJ2-2; perhaps TRBD2 as D (6 bases). This CDR3 spans 16 amino acids. Looked up from germline, CDR1 is MNHEY and CDR2 is SVGAGI. The V gene lost 0 bases and the J gene lost 6 bases, with 14 bases spanning the gap. CDR3 in DNA: TGTGCCAGCAGTTACTCGGACGGGAGAGACCCCGGGGAGCTGTTTTTT. It encodes CASSYSDGRDPGELFF.

This sequence joins TRBV5-4 and TRBJ2-7; D call uncertain. Germline-derived CDR1 and CDR2 are SGHNT and YYREEE (reference sequence). The length of the CDR3 is 14 residues. V gave up 0 bases and J gave up 2 bases, with 9 bases separating them. The CDR3 DNA sequence: TGTGCCAGCAGCTTGGACCTACGAACCTACGAGCAGTACTTC. Amino acids: CASSLDLRTYEQYF.

This clone showed up just once. Germline is not matched at one junction end, which may reflect a read error. The J gene is TRBJ2-1, the V gene TRBV28, with 9 nucleotides matching TRBD2. Germline V CDR1 and CDR2: MDHEN, SYDVKM. CDR3 length: 17 amino acids. CDR3 sequence: CASSLGVAGVSHNEQFF. In DNA form, the CDR3 reads TGTGCCAGCAGTTTGGGGGTAGCGGGAGTCTCCCACAATGAGCAGTTCTTC.

The J gene is TRBJ2-5, the V gene TRBV28, with TRBD1 identical over 9 bases. J lost 7 bases, V lost 4 bases, and 13 bases had no gene match. CDR1 MDHEN and CDR2 SYDVKM come from the germline V gene. The CDR3 has 16 residues. The CDR3: CASSSPGTGRGGTQYF. The CDR3 bases are TGTGCCAGCAGTTCCCCCGGGACAGGGCGCGGTGGGACCCAGTACTTC.

The rearrangement links TRBV5-1 to TRBJ2-5; D not certain. Germline CDR1 is SGHRS and CDR2 is YFSETQ. V lost 4 bases and J 2 bases, leaving 12 bases between the germline ends. The CDR3 contains 14 residues. CDR3 bases: TGCGCCAGCAGCGTGTACGAAACACAAGAGACCCAGTACTTC. It yields the protein CASSVYETQETQYF. The full variable domain, its missing parts supplied by reference TRBV5-1 and TRBJ2-5, is KAGVTQTPRYLIKTRGQQVTLSCSPISGHRSVSWYQQTPGQGLQFLFEYFSETQRNKGNFPGRFSGRQFSNSRSEMNVSTLELGDSALYLCASSVYETQETQYFGPGTRLLVL.

This clone has only a few counts. This chain connects TRBV6-1 to TRBJ2-7, with 9 bases fitting TRBD1. J gave up 6 bases and V 4 bases, and 7 bases lay outside the gene matches. The germline CDR1 and CDR2 sequences are MNHNS and SASEGT. CDR3 length: 14 residues. The CDR3 loop is CASSGAGTGFEQYF. CDR3 DNA: TGTGCCAGCAGTGGGGCCGGGACAGGGTTCGAGCAGTACTTC.

Written as DNA, the CDR3 is TGTGCCATCAGGGGAGCGGGAGTCGGGACAGATACGCAGTATTTT. This codes for CAIRGAGVGTDTQYF. The chain combines TRBV6-1 with TRBJ2-3, with TRBD2 matching over 8 bases. This CDR3 has 15 amino acids. Per the germline V gene, CDR1 is MNHNS and CDR2 is SASEGT. V was pared by 10 bases and J by 3 bases, with 12 bases of the junction left unmatched.

The chain joins TRBV19 to TRBJ2-7, with a tentative D call TRBD2 (7 bases). Germline CDR1 reads LNHDA; CDR2 reads SQIVND (reference sequence). This CDR3 contains 15 residues. Trimming took off 2 bases at V and 5 bases at J, with 16 bases between the two ends. Here the CDR3 DNA reads TGTGCCAGTAGTATATGGGGGGGGCTAGCGGACGAGCAGTACTTC. Protein sequence: CASSIWGGLADEQYF.

The chain has TRBV28 and TRBJ1-5; a weak D match, TRBD1 (5 bases). The CDR3 length is 14 residues. Germline V gene sequence: CDR1 MDHEN, CDR2 SYDVKM. V lost 5 bases to trimming and J lost 6 bases, with 14 bases between them. The CDR3 bases are TGTGCCAGCAGTCCAGGACTGGGGGGTCAGCCCCAGCATTTT. It codes for CASSPGLGGQPQHF.